The T cell receptor beta chain under discussion was sequenced for a study of chemoradiotherapy in HPV16-positive cancers. Produced via immunoSEQ multiplex PCR; TCRdb's table is partial and in-frame only. The sample shows 20,000 to 25,000 clones, approximately 93% of them seen only once. V shed 7 bases and J shed 0 bases, with 20 bases lying between them. This CDR3 has 17 residues. Germline values: CDR1 SGHDT, CDR2 YYEEEE. This chain links TRBV5-6 with TRBJ2-1, with D tentatively TRBD2 (7 bases). This material was obtained from a patient who underwent chemoradiotherapy. The receptor was derived from a human donor with HPV-associated anogenital cancer. This chain's CDR3 is CASPGASGVSSYNEQFF. The CDR3 DNA sequence: TGTGCCAGCCCGGGGGCTAGCGGAGTTAGCTCCTACAATGAGCAGTTCTTC.